The next 30 T cell receptor beta chains were all read from a single sample in a study of PD-1 blockade in classical Hodgkin lymphoma. Time point indicated: cycle 4 day 1 (C4D1), after five to seven weeks of nivolumab. Every patient had relapsed following autologous stem cell transplantation, and cohorts differed in brentuximab vedotin exposure. Magnetic negative selection was used to purify CD4+ T cells from PBMCs that had been thawed. Produced via immunoSEQ multiplex PCR; TCRdb's table is partial and in-frame only. The data contain some 30,000 clones, roughly four fifths of them seen just once; the ten biggest clones take up about 0.82%. The specimen was CD4+ T cells from blood, collected before the fourth cycle of nivolumab. Receptors originate from a human donor with classical Hodgkin lymphoma.

The J gene is TRBJ1-2, the V gene TRBV7-2; D remains ambiguous. This CDR3 is 14 amino acids long. CDR1 and CDR2 from the germline V gene are SGHTA and FQGNSA. With 2 bases removed from V and 7 bases from J, the gap between germline ends came to 14 bases. This chain's CDR3 is CASSLNQVDRGYTF. In DNA, the CDR3 is TGTGCCAGCAGCTTAAATCAAGTTGACCGTGGCTACACCTTC.

The J gene is TRBJ1-5, the V gene TRBV6-4; the D is unclear. The CDR3 sequence is 15 residues long. In germline, CDR1 is MRHNA, CDR2 SNTAGT. Trimming pared 4 bases from V and 5 bases from J, leaving 15 bases between. The CDR3 bases are TGTGCCAGCAGTGTCGCGGCTGGGTCCCATCAGCCCCAGCATTTT. Protein product: CASSVAAGSHQPQHF.

The gene calls are TRBV19 and TRBJ2-5, with TRBD2 as a possible D gene (6 bases). Looked up from germline, CDR1 is LNHDA and CDR2 is SQIVND (reference sequence). V shed 1 base and J shed 1 base, with 7 bases lying between them. This CDR3 has 14 amino acids. CDR3 bases: TGTGCCAGTAGTATAGTGACTAGCCAAGAGACCCAGTACTTC. Its translation is CASSIVTSQETQYF. The whole variable domain, remainder taken from reference TRBV19 and TRBJ2-5, is DGGITQSPKYLFRKEGQNVTLSCEQNLNHDAMYWYRQDPGQGLRLIYYSQIVNDFQKGDIAEGYSVSREKKESFPLTVTSAQKNPTAFYLCASSIVTSQETQYFGPGTRLLVL.

V usage is TRBV5-1 and J usage is TRBJ1-2; D perhaps matches TRBD1 (5 bases). V lost 0 bases to trimming and J lost 3 bases, with 6 bases between them. Looked up from germline, CDR1 is SGHRS and CDR2 is YFSETQ. CDR3 size: 13 residues. The CDR3 sequence is CASSLEGHYGYTF. CDR3 DNA: TGCGCCAGCAGCTTGGAGGGGCACTATGGCTACACCTTC.

This clone was seen a handful of times. The rearrangement uses TRBV6-1 and TRBJ1-5; D gene ambiguous. The CDR3 runs to 14 residues. Deletions cut 7 bases from V and 7 bases from J, with 17 bases between. From germline, CDR1 is MNHNS and CDR2 SASEGT. The CDR3 nucleotides read TGTGCCAGCATGAGCCAGGCCATGAGCCAGCCCCAGCATTTT. The encoded protein is CASMSQAMSQPQHF.

The CDR3: CSLRGTGENGYTF. CDR3 in DNA: TGCAGCCTGAGAGGGACAGGGGAAAATGGCTACACCTTC. V usage is TRBV29-1 and J usage is TRBJ1-2; 10 nucleotides match TRBD1. The germline V gene encodes CDR1 SQVTM and CDR2 ANQGSEA. With V trimmed by 8 bases and J by 6 bases, 9 bases remained unmatched. CDR3 length: 13 residues.

This clone has only a few counts. CDR3 sequence reads: CAWRLYNEQFF. The DNA for the CDR3 is TGTGCCTGGAGACTCTACAATGAGCAGTTCTTC. The chain combines TRBV30 with TRBJ2-1; D unclear. CDR3 size: 11 residues. CDR1 and CDR2 from the germline V gene are GTSNPN and SVGIG (reference sequence). V was shortened by 3 bases and J by 3 bases, with 3 bases between the two germline ends.

The CDR3 nucleotides read TGCGCCAGCAGCCAAGGGGCCGGAACGAAGGATAGCTATGGCTACACCTTC. Translation gives CASSQGAGTKDSYGYTF. The chain uses TRBV4-3 and TRBJ1-2; no clear D. The CDR3 has 17 residues. Germline-derived CDR1 and CDR2 are LGHNA and YSLEER. Trimming took 1 base from V and 4 from J, leaving 19 bases between them.

The chain couples TRBV6-5 to TRBJ1-3, with D unclear. Germline V gives CDR1 MNHEY, CDR2 SVGAGI. CDR3 length: 13 amino acids. Trimming removed 5 bases at V and 5 bases at J, with 10 bases between. The CDR3 sequence: CASSQWERNTIYF. The CDR3 nucleotides read TGTGCCAGCAGTCAATGGGAACGAAACACCATATATTTT.

The chain employs TRBV30 and TRBJ2-2; D perhaps matches TRBD1 (6 bases). V lost 3 bases and J 7 bases, leaving 12 bases between the germline ends. This CDR3 contains 13 residues. Germline lookup yields CDR1 GTSNPN and CDR2 SVGIG (reference sequence). This CDR3 reads CAWRDRLDGELFF. Written as DNA, the CDR3 is TGTGCCTGGAGAGACAGGTTGGACGGGGAGCTGTTTTTT.

This clone was picked up one time. This rearrangement joins TRBV10-3 to TRBJ1-6; TRBD1 aligns across 10 bases. The trim removed 3 bases at V and 7 bases at J, leaving 6 bases unmatched. Germline V CDR1 and CDR2: ENHRY, SYGVKD. The CDR3 loop spans 16 amino acids. CDR3 nucleotides: TGTGCCATCAGTGAAAGAGGGGGACAGGGGAATTCACCCCTCCACTTT. Translating it yields CAISERGGQGNSPLHF.

The chain is built from TRBV11-2 and TRBJ2-2, with D perhaps given as TRBD1 or TRBD2 (6 bases each). CDR1 and CDR2 from the germline V gene are SGHAT and FQNNGV. V lost 5 bases and J 2 bases, leaving 12 bases between the germline ends. This CDR3 is 15 amino acids long. CDR3 protein: CASSPRGTNTGELFF. The CDR3 DNA reads as TGTGCCAGCAGCCCTCGCGGGACAAACACCGGGGAGCTGTTTTTT.

CDR3 DNA sequence: TGTGCTAGTGGTTTGGAACCCGTTCAGCCCCAGCATTTT. Protein product: CASGLEPVQPQHF. The chain links TRBV12-5 to TRBJ1-5, with unresolved D. The CDR3 consists of 13 residues. Per the germline V gene, CDR1 is LGHNT and CDR2 is FRNRAP. Trimming stripped 1 base from V and 6 bases from J, with 7 bases between.

The V and J genes are TRBV7-2 and TRBJ2-3, with 7 bases identical to TRBD2. The length of the CDR3 is 15 residues. The ends lost 2 bases at V and 4 bases at J; junction bases unmatched: 6. Germline V gene data show CDR1 as SGHTA and CDR2 as FQGNSA. This chain's CDR3 is CASSLQAGDSDTQYF. The CDR3 region has the DNA TGTGCCAGCAGCTTACAGGCGGGGGATTCAGATACGCAGTATTTT. The full variable domain, in which reference TRBV7-2 and TRBJ2-3 provide the parts outside the CDR3, is GAGVSQSPSNKVTEKGKDVELRCDPISGHTALYWYRQSLGQGLEFLIYFQGNSAPDKSGLPSDRFSAERTGGSVSTLTIQRTQQEDSAVYLCASSLQAGDSDTQYFGPGTRLTVL.

This sequence joins TRBV4-2 and TRBJ2-1; D is ambiguous. CDR1 and CDR2 from the germline V gene are LGHNA and YNFKEQ. The CDR3 has 13 amino acids. V was pared by 0 bases and J by 5 bases, with 5 bases between. CDR3: CASSQDLDNEQFF. In DNA form, the CDR3 reads TGTGCCAGCAGCCAAGATCTGGACAATGAGCAGTTCTTC.

This chain joins TRBV6-6 and TRBJ2-2, with TRBD1 as a possible D gene (5 bases). The V and J ends lost 8 bases and 4 bases respectively, with 17 bases between them. Germline V gives CDR1 MNHNY, CDR2 SVGAGI (reference sequence). The CDR3 length is 15 residues. The CDR3 DNA reads TGTGCCAGCGAGTTTAGGGGAACGGGCACCGGGGAGCTGTTTTTT. Residues: CASEFRGTGTGELFF.

V is TRBV30 and J is TRBJ1-4; TRBD1 might be the D (5 bases). CDR1 and CDR2 from the germline V gene are GTSNPN and SVGIG (reference sequence). This CDR3 spans 15 amino acids. The V end lost 3 bases, the J end lost 0 bases, and 11 bases lay between the germline ends. CDR3 residues: CAWRRGTATNEKLFF. CDR3 DNA sequence: TGTGCCTGGAGGAGGGGTACAGCAACTAATGAAAAACTGTTTTTT. Full variable domain (rest looked up from reference TRBV30 and TRBJ1-4): SQTIHQWPATLVQPVGSPLSLECTVEGTSNPNLYWYRQAAGRGLQLLFYSVGIGQISSEVPQNLSASRPQDRQFILSSKKLLLSDSGFYLCAWRRGTATNEKLFFGSGTQLSVL.

With regard to this clone: Within the sample, other DNA sequences also encode this same CDR3. The chain has TRBV5-1 and TRBJ2-7; weak D call: TRBD1 (5 bases). The V gene's germline CDR1 is SGHRS and CDR2 YFSETQ. This CDR3 is 13 amino acids long. Trimming left V 8 bases short and J 5 bases short, with 17 bases between. CDR3 region: CASSLPQGNEQYF. The CDR3, as DNA: TGCGCCAGTAGCCTCCCGCAGGGAAACGAGCAGTACTTC.

This chain uses TRBV27 with TRBJ2-5, with D perhaps matching TRBD2 (5 bases). Germline CDR1 is MNHEY and CDR2 is SMNVEV (reference sequence). The length of the CDR3 is 14 residues. V shed 3 bases and J shed 4 bases, with 12 bases lying between them. The CDR3 bases are TGTGCCAGCAGTTTCAGCCGGGGTGGAGAGACCCAGTACTTC. Amino acid sequence: CASSFSRGGETQYF.

The chain couples TRBV7-9 to TRBJ2-5; maybe TRBD2 (6 bases). The CDR3 length is 14 residues. The V and J ends lost 1 base and 2 bases respectively, with 8 bases between them. CDR1 is SEHNR and CDR2 is FQNEAQ in the germline V gene (reference sequence). In nucleotides, the CDR3 is TGTGCCAGCAGCTTAGGCGGGGCTCAAGAGACCCAGTACTTC. It specifies CASSLGGAQETQYF.

This chain links TRBV9 with TRBJ2-3; 12 bases agree with TRBD1. The V gene's germline CDR1 is SGDLS and CDR2 YYNGEE. The CDR3 runs 15 residues. Trimming removed 2 bases from V and 9 bases from J; junction bases left unmatched: 7. CDR3 residues: CASSVGQGARRTQYF. DNA of the CDR3: TGTGCCAGCAGCGTGGGACAGGGGGCGAGGAGGACGCAGTATTTT. Combining the CDR3 with reference TRBV9 and TRBJ2-3 gives the whole variable domain DSGVTQTPKHLITATGQRVTLRCSPRSGDLSVYWYQQSLDQGLQFLIQYYNGEERAKGNILERFSAQQFPDLHSELNLSSLELGDSALYFCASSVGQGARRTQYFGPGTRLTVL.

V usage is TRBV7-2 and J usage is TRBJ1-4; the D is unclear. Germline V gene sequence: CDR1 SGHTA, CDR2 FQGNSA. V dropped 1 base and J dropped 4 bases, with 10 bases sitting between them. The CDR3 has 15 residues. CDR3 region: CASSLDGKLNEKLFF. CDR3 in DNA: TGTGCCAGCAGCTTAGACGGAAAACTTAATGAAAAACTGTTTTTT.

This chain uses TRBV7-9 with TRBJ2-7; TRBD1 aligns across 8 bases. V shed 1 base, J shed 7 bases, and the junction held 12 bases outside the gene matches. The length of the CDR3 is 16 residues. CDR1 and CDR2 (germline): SEHNR, FQNEAQ (reference sequence). CDR3 protein: CASSLGKGQGMGEQYF. The DNA of the CDR3 is TGTGCCAGCAGCTTAGGAAAAGGACAGGGCATGGGGGAGCAGTACTTC.

The rearrangement joins TRBV6-1 to TRBJ2-3, with D perhaps given as TRBD1 or TRBD2 (6 bases each). CDR1 is MNHNS and CDR2 is SASEGT in the germline V gene. The length of the CDR3 is 13 residues. Trimming shortened V by 6 bases and J by 5 bases, and 12 bases separated the two germline ends. CDR3 bases: TGTGCCAGCAGCGGGGGCTCGGGAGATACGCAGTATTTT. This gives the protein CASSGGSGDTQYF.

CDR3 protein: CASSVVEGGPGDEQFF. DNA of the CDR3: TGTGCCAGCAGCGTAGTCGAAGGAGGCCCTGGGGATGAGCAGTTCTTC. The chain carries TRBV9 and TRBJ2-1; a possible D gene is TRBD2 (5 bases). V gave up 0 bases and J gave up 8 bases, with 18 bases separating them. The CDR3 loop spans 16 amino acids. Per germline, CDR1 SGDLS and CDR2 YYNGEE. Using reference TRBV9 and TRBJ2-1 for the parts outside the CDR3, the full variable domain is DSGVTQTPKHLITATGQRVTLRCSPRSGDLSVYWYQQSLDQGLQFLIQYYNGEERAKGNILERFSAQQFPDLHSELNLSSLELGDSALYFCASSVVEGGPGDEQFFGPGTRLTVL.

The gene calls are TRBV5-1 and TRBJ2-1; the D gene is possibly TRBD1 (6 bases). The CDR3 is 15 residues long. Germline CDR1 SGHRS, CDR2 YFSETQ. V shed 2 bases and J shed 7 bases, with 16 bases lying between them. The CDR3 region is CASSLGAGAVNEQFF. CDR3 coding DNA: TGCGCCAGCAGCTTAGGCGCAGGGGCTGTGAATGAGCAGTTCTTC.

The V and J genes are TRBV5-1 and TRBJ2-3; D unresolved. CDR3 length: 15 amino acids. The V end lost 3 bases, the J end lost 0 bases, and 11 bases lay between the germline ends. Germline lookup yields CDR1 SGHRS and CDR2 YFSETQ. The CDR3 loop reads CASSSTASSTDTQYF. In nucleotides, the CDR3 is TGCGCCAGCAGCTCGACGGCTTCTAGCACAGATACGCAGTATTTT. Together with reference TRBV5-1 and TRBJ2-3, the CDR3 gives the full variable domain: KAGVTQTPRYLIKTRGQQVTLSCSPISGHRSVSWYQQTPGQGLQFLFEYFSETQRNKGNFPGRFSGRQFSNSRSEMNVSTLELGDSALYLCASSSTASSTDTQYFGPGTRLTVL.

The rearrangement joins TRBV5-1 to TRBJ2-5; the D is unclear. The V and J ends lost 6 bases and 5 bases respectively, with 17 bases between them. The CDR3 is made up of 14 amino acids. CDR1 and CDR2 (germline): SGHRS, YFSETQ. The CDR3 region is CASNGPPHGETQYF. CDR3 nucleotides: TGCGCCAGCAACGGCCCTCCCCACGGTGAGACCCAGTACTTC.

V and J are TRBV19 and TRBJ1-2, with TRBD1 matching over 9 bases. The CDR3 extends over 14 amino acids. Germline V gene sequence: CDR1 LNHDA, CDR2 SQIVND (reference sequence). With V trimmed by 7 bases and J by 1 base, 4 bases remained unmatched. As DNA, the CDR3 is TGTGCCAGTACCCCGGGACAGGGTAACTATGGCTACACCTTC. Protein sequence: CASTPGQGNYGYTF.

CDR3 sequence: CASGLKSGEQYF. CDR3 in DNA: TGTGCTAGTGGTTTGAAAAGTGGTGAGCAGTACTTC. The chain joins TRBV12-5 to TRBJ2-7; unclear D gene. From germline, CDR1 is LGHNT and CDR2 FRNRAP. CDR3 length equals 12 residues. Trimming stripped 2 bases from V and 7 bases from J, with 9 bases between.